The TCR beta chain under discussion was sequenced for a study of regulatory T cells in long-lasting Graves disease. Time point in this sample: newly diagnosed GD, antithyroid drugs for less than 3 months. PBMC-derived RNA was used for the TCR library. At least ten counts were recorded for this clonotype. CDR3-region Arm-PCR and iRepertoire HTBI primers produced the TCR beta libraries. TCRdb fed the multiplex PCR reads into MiXCR, producing one record per CDR3 protein. The sample contains approximately 360,000 distinct CDR3 sequences, approximately 10% of which appear only once. There are 15 residues in the CDR3. Trimming shortened V by 3 bases and J by 0 bases, and 11 bases separated the two germline ends. Per the germline V gene, CDR1 is MDHEN and CDR2 is SYDVKM. These sequences were also reported in another study, on T cells in Graves' hyperthyroidism and ophthalmopathy.

The clonotype was recovered from a woman under 30 with Graves disease. The chain employs TRBV28 and TRBJ2-5; D may be TRBD2 (5 bases). The source material was peripheral blood mononuclear cells (PBMCs), sampled at new diagnosis, from a patient treated with antithyroid drugs. The CDR3 loop is CASSFAGMYQETQYF. CDR3 bases: TGTGCCAGCAGTTTTGCCGGGATGTACCAAGAGACCCAGTACTTC.